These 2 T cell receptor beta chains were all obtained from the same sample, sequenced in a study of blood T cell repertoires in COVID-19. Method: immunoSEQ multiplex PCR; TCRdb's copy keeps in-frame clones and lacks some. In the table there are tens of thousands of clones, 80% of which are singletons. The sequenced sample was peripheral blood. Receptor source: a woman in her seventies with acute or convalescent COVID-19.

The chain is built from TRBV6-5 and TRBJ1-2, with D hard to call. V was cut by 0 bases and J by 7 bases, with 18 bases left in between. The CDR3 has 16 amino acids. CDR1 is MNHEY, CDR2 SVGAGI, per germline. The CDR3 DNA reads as TGTGCCAGCAGTTACTCGGGCGACCGAGAGCGGGGTGGCTACACCTTC. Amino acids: CASSYSGDRERGGYTF.

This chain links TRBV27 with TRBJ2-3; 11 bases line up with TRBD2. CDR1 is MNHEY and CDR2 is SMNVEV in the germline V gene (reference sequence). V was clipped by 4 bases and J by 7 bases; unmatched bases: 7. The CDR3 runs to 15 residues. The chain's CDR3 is CASSSLAGAPYTQYF. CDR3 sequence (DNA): TGTGCCAGCAGTTCACTAGCGGGGGCGCCGTATACGCAGTATTTT.